This T cell receptor (beta chain) was sequenced in a study of cytomegalovirus exposure and HLA in healthy donors. Points from the study as a whole: CMV serostatus alone was available as immune exposure information. The classifier reportedly diagnosed cytomegalovirus status with high sensitivity and specificity. Among TCR beta chains of equal frequency, HLA-associated ones were more clonally expanded in a later analysis.

The germline V gene encodes CDR1 ENHRY and CDR2 SYGVKD. Trimming cost V 0 bases and J 5 bases, with 7 bases left between them. This CDR3 has 13 amino acids. The study ran its PCR with 60 Vbeta and 13 Jbeta primers. The data were produced by immunoSEQ multiplex PCR, yet TCRdb's version contains in-frame clones alone and is incomplete. The sample records about 160,000 clones, about 80% being singletons. With regard to this clone: Its antigen remains unknown.

The chain is built from TRBV10-3 and TRBJ1-1; maybe TRBD1 (5 bases). The sample was PBMCs. The receptor was isolated from a man between 25 and 39 years old in good health and CMV-seronegative. This CDR3 reads CAISESGGTEAFF. The CDR3 coding sequence is TGTGCCATCAGTGAGTCCGGGGGGACTGAAGCTTTCTTT.